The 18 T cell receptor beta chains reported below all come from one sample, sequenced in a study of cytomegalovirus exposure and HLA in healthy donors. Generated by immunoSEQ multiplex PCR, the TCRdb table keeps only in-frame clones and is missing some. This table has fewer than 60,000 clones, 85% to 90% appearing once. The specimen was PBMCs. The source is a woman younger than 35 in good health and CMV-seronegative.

CDR3 nucleotides: TGTGCCAGTAGCATATGGACAGGGTACAATGAGCAGTTCTTC. Residues: CASSIWTGYNEQFF. The rearrangement links TRBV19 to TRBJ2-1; 8 bases line up with TRBD1. This CDR3 comprises 14 residues. Germline V gene lookup returns CDR1 LNHDA and CDR2 SQIVND (reference sequence). V lost 6 bases and J lost 4; bases outside the gene matches: 5.

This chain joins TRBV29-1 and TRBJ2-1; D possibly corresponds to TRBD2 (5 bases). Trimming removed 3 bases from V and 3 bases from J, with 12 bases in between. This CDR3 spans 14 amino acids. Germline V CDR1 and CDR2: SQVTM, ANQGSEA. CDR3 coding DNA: TGCAGCGTTGAGATAGGACTTGGCTACAATGAGCAGTTCTTC. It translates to CSVEIGLGYNEQFF.

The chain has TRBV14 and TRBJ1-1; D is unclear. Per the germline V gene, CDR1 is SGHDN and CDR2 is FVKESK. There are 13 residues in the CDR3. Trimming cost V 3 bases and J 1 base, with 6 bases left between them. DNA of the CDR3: TGTGCCAGCAGCCAGGGCCAGAACACTGAAGCTTTCTTT. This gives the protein CASSQGQNTEAFF. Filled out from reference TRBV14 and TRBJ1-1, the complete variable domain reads EAGVTQFPSHSVIEKGQTVTLRCDPISGHDNLYWYRRVMGKEIKFLLHFVKESKQDESGMPNNRFLAERTGGTYSTLKVQPAELEDSGVYFCASSQGQNTEAFFGQGTRLTVV.

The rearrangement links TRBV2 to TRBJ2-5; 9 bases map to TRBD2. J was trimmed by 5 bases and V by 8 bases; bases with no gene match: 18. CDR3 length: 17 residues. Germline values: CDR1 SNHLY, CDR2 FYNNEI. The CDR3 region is CASLGSGGASSWETQYF. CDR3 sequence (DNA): TGTGCCAGCTTGGGTAGCGGGGGCGCAAGTTCCTGGGAGACCCAGTACTTC.

This CDR3 is CASSPPGQGYEQYF. The CDR3 DNA reads TGTGCCAGCAGCCCGCCGGGACAGGGGTACGAGCAGTACTTC. This chain links TRBV7-9 with TRBJ2-7; 10 bases fit TRBD1. CDR1 is SEHNR, CDR2 FQNEAQ, per germline (reference sequence). Trimming removed 5 bases from V and 4 bases from J; junction bases left unmatched: 5. CDR3 length equals 14 residues. Combining the CDR3 with reference TRBV7-9 and TRBJ2-7 gives the whole variable domain DTGVSQNPRHKITKRGQNVTFRCDPISEHNRLYWYRQTLGQGPEFLTYFQNEAQLEKSRLLSDRFSAERPKGSFSTLEIQRTEQGDSAMYLCASSPPGQGYEQYFGPGTRLTVT.

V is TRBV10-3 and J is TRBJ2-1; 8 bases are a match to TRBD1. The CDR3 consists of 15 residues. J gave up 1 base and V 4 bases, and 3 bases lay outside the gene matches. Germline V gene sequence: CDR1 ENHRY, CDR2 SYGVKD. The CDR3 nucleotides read TGTGCCATCAGTGTACAGGGGGGATCCTACAATGAGCAGTTCTTC. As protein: CAISVQGGSYNEQFF.

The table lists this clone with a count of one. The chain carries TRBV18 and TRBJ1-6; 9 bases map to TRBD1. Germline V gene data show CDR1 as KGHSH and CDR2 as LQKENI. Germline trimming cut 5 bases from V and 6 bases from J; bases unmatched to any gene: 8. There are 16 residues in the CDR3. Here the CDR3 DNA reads TGTGCCAGCTCATCAACAGGGGGCGAGAGTAATTCACCCCTCCACTTT. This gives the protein CASSSTGGESNSPLHF.

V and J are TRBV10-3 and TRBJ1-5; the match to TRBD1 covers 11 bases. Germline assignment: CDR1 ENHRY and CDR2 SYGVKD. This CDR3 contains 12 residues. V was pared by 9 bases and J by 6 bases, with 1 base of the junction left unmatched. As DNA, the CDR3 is TGTGCCATAGGGACAGGGGGTCAGCCCCAGCATTTT. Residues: CAIGTGGQPQHF.

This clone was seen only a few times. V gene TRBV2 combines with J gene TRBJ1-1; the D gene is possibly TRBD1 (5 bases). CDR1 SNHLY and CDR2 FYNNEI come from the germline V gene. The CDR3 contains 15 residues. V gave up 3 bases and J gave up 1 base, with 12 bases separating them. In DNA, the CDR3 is TGTGCCAGCAGTGACCAGGGAATACGGAACACTGAAGCTTTCTTT. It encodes CASSDQGIRNTEAFF.

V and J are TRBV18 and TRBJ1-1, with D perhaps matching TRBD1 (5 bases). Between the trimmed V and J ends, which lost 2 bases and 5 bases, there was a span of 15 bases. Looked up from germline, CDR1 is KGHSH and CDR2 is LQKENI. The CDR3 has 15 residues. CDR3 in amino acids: CASSPKNGGGTEAFF. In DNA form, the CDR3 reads TGTGCCAGCTCACCAAAGAACGGGGGGGGGACTGAAGCTTTCTTT.

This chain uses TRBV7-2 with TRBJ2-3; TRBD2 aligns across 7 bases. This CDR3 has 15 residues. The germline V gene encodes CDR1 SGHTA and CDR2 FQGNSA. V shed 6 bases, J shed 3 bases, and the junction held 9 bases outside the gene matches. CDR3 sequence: CASRDDVGGTDTQYF. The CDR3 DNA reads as TGTGCCAGCAGAGACGACGTCGGGGGGACAGATACGCAGTATTTT.

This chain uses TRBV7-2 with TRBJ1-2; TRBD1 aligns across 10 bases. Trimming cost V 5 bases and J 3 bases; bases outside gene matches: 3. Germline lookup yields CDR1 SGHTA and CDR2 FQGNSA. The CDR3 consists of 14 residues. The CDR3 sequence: CASSPGTGDYGYTF. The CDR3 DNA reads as TGTGCCAGCAGCCCCGGGACAGGGGACTATGGCTACACCTTC.

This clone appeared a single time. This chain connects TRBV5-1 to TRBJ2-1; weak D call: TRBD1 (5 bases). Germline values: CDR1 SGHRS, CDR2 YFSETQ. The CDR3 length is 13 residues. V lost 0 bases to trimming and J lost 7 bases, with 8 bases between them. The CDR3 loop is CASSLAGMNEQFF. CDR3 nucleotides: TGCGCCAGCAGCTTGGCAGGGATGAATGAGCAGTTCTTC.

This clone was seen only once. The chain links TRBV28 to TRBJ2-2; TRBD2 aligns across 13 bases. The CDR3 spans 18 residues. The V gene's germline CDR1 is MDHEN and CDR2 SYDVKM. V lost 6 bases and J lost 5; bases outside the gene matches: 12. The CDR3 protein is CASRSERTSGRGTGELFF. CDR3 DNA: TGTGCCAGCAGATCAGAGAGGACTAGCGGGAGAGGGACCGGGGAGCTGTTTTTT. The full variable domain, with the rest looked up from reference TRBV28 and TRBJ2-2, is DVKVTQSSRYLVKRTGEKVFLECVQDMDHENMFWYRQDPGLGLRLIYFSYDVKMKEKGDIPEGYSVSREKKERFSLILESASTNQTSMYLCASRSERTSGRGTGELFFGEGSRLTVL.

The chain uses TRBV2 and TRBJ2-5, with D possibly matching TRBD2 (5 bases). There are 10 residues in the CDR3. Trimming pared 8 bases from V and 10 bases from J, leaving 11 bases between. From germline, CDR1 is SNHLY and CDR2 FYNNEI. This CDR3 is CASAEEVQYF. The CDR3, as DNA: TGTGCCAGCGCGGAGGAGGTCCAGTACTTC.

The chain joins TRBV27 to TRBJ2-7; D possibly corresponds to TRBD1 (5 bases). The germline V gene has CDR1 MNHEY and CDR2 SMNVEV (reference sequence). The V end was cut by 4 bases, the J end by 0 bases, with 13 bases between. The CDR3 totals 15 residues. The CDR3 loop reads CASSSDSLSSYEQYF. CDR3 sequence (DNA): TGTGCCAGCAGTTCAGACAGTCTTAGCTCCTACGAGCAGTACTTC.

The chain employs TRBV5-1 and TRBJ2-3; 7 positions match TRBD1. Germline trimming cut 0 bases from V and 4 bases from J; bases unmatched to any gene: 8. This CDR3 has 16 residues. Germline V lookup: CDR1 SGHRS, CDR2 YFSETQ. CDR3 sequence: CASSLGNRGSPDTQYF. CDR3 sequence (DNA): TGCGCCAGCAGCTTGGGTAACAGGGGTAGTCCAGATACGCAGTATTTT.

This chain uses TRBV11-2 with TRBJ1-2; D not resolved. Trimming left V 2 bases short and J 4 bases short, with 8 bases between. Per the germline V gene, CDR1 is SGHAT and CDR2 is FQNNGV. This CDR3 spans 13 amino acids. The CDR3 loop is CASSLSQIYGYTF. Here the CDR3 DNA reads TGTGCCAGCAGCTTATCACAGATCTATGGCTACACCTTC.